A single sample is the source of the 26 T cell receptor beta chains below, sequenced in a study of blood T cell repertoires in COVID-19. Data came from immunoSEQ multiplex PCR; TCRdb stores just in-frame clones and leaves some out. The repertoire holds under 500,000 clones, approximately 90% seen once, with roughly 4% in the top ten. Sequenced: peripheral blood. The origin of the receptors is a woman aged 25 to 39 with acute or convalescent COVID-19.

This chain uses TRBV27 with TRBJ1-1, with D perhaps matching TRBD1 (6 bases). This CDR3 comprises 14 residues. From germline, CDR1 is MNHEY and CDR2 SMNVEV (reference sequence). The V end was cut by 4 bases, the J end by 4 bases, with 13 bases between. CDR3: CASSSGGDVTEAFF. Written as DNA, the CDR3 is TGTGCCAGCAGTTCTGGGGGCGACGTCACTGAAGCTTTCTTT.

The genes are TRBV28 and TRBJ2-5; 11 bases are shared with TRBD2. With 6 bases clipped from V and 4 bases from J, the junction kept 10 bases outside the gene matches. CDR3 length: 16 amino acids. CDR1 and CDR2 from the germline V gene are MDHEN and SYDVKM. CDR3 sequence: CASSDLGLAVRETQYF. CDR3 bases: TGTGCCAGCAGCGACCTGGGACTAGCGGTCCGAGAGACCCAGTACTTC.

The CDR3 here is CASSQQAGTGNEKLFF. CDR3 sequence (DNA): TGCGCCAGCAGTCAACAAGCCGGGACAGGGAATGAAAAACTGTTTTTT. The J gene is TRBJ1-4, the V gene TRBV5-1; 9 bases fit TRBD1. The CDR3 contains 16 residues. Germline-derived CDR1 and CDR2 are SGHRS and YFSETQ. Trimming at V came to 5 bases and at J to 5 bases, leaving 10 bases not matched to a gene.

The CDR3 sequence is CASSGGTLGTDTQYF. Written as DNA, the CDR3 is TGTGCCAGCAGCGGGGGGACCCTCGGCACAGATACGCAGTATTTT. This chain joins TRBV7-2 and TRBJ2-3; D is possibly TRBD2 (6 bases). V gave up 5 bases and J gave up 1 base, with 13 bases separating them. The CDR3 runs 15 residues. Germline-derived CDR1 and CDR2 are SGHTA and FQGNSA.

CDR3 in amino acids: CASSHPRARGDYEQYF. In DNA form, the CDR3 reads TGTGCCAGCAGCCACCCCCGGGCGCGGGGGGATTACGAGCAGTACTTC. V gene TRBV14 combines with J gene TRBJ2-7; 8 positions match TRBD2. CDR3 length equals 16 residues. Germline V gene lookup returns CDR1 SGHDN and CDR2 FVKESK. Trimming took 3 bases from V and 4 from J; bases not matched to a gene: 11.

V usage is TRBV4-2 and J usage is TRBJ2-7; 10 positions match TRBD2. V was clipped by 6 bases and J by 0 bases; unmatched bases: 8. CDR1 and CDR2 from the germline V gene are LGHNA and YNFKEQ. This CDR3 contains 16 residues. The CDR3 loop is CASRDSSSGGSYEQYF. CDR3 coding DNA: TGTGCCAGCAGGGACTCGTCTAGCGGGGGCTCCTACGAGCAGTACTTC.

This chain joins TRBV5-4 and TRBJ1-1, with TRBD1 matching 7 bases. This CDR3 comprises 15 residues. Germline V gene lookup returns CDR1 SGHNT and CDR2 YYREEE (reference sequence). V was clipped by 4 bases and J by 1 base; unmatched bases: 7. The CDR3 region has the DNA TGTGCCAGCAGCCTAAACACAGGGGCGAACACTGAAGCTTTCTTT. Translation gives CASSLNTGANTEAFF.

This chain uses TRBV20-1 with TRBJ1-2; 7 positions match TRBD1. Germline V gene lookup returns CDR1 DFQATT and CDR2 SNEGSKA (reference sequence). Germline trimming cut 3 bases from V and 3 bases from J; bases unmatched to any gene: 7. The CDR3 extends over 14 amino acids. The CDR3 region is CSASKTGSDYGYTF. The CDR3, as DNA: TGCAGTGCTAGTAAGACAGGGAGCGACTATGGCTACACCTTC.

The chain couples TRBV24-1 to TRBJ2-3, with a weak D call TRBD2 (5 bases). The germline V and J ends were trimmed by 7 bases and 1 base, with 11 bases remaining between them. Germline CDR1 reads KGHDR; CDR2 reads SFDVKD. This CDR3 has 14 amino acids. In nucleotides, the CDR3 is TGTGCCACCAGGCTAGCAGAACGCACAGATACGCAGTATTTT. Translation gives CATRLAERTDTQYF.

This rearrangement joins TRBV6-1 to TRBJ2-7, with 9 nucleotides matching TRBD1. The germline V gene encodes CDR1 MNHNS and CDR2 SASEGT. Trimming at V came to 1 base and at J to 6 bases, leaving 4 bases not matched to a gene. This CDR3 is 14 amino acids long. CDR3 sequence reads: CASSEGTGVAEQYF. The CDR3 DNA reads as TGTGCCAGCAGTGAAGGGACAGGGGTTGCCGAGCAGTACTTC.

This chain uses TRBV5-8 with TRBJ1-2; 7 positions agree with TRBD1. This CDR3 is 14 amino acids long. In germline, CDR1 is SGHTS, CDR2 YDEGEE. V trimming: 7 bases; J trimming: 2 bases; junction bases outside the gene matches: 8. The CDR3 here is CASGTGQTNYGYTF. CDR3 DNA sequence: TGTGCCAGCGGCACGGGACAGACGAACTATGGCTACACCTTC.

The V call is TRBV5-1, the J call TRBJ2-7; D not certain. The CDR3 has 13 residues. The V gene lost 2 bases and the J gene lost 2 bases, with 8 bases spanning the gap. Germline V gives CDR1 SGHRS, CDR2 YFSETQ. CDR3 in amino acids: CASSFGRTYEQYF. The DNA of the CDR3 is TGCGCCAGCAGCTTTGGCAGGACCTACGAGCAGTACTTC.

This chain links TRBV27 with TRBJ2-7; tentative D call: TRBD1 (6 bases). Germline V gene sequence: CDR1 MNHEY, CDR2 SMNVEV (reference sequence). This CDR3 comprises 15 residues. V dropped 5 bases and J dropped 3 bases, with 17 bases sitting between them. The CDR3 is CASSQGQGLGYEQYF. CDR3 sequence (DNA): TGTGCCAGCAGTCAGGGACAAGGGCTAGGCTACGAGCAGTACTTC.

The table lists this clone with many counts. V usage is TRBV5-1 and J usage is TRBJ2-7, with a weak D call TRBD2 (6 bases). CDR3 length equals 16 residues. V was pared by 0 bases and J by 2 bases, with 15 bases between. Germline-derived CDR1 and CDR2 are SGHRS and YFSETQ. The CDR3 loop reads CASSLVWRESTYEQYF. In DNA, the CDR3 is TGCGCCAGCAGCTTGGTCTGGCGGGAAAGTACCTACGAGCAGTACTTC.

The chain links TRBV15 to TRBJ1-3; D gene uncertain. V lost 1 base, J lost 2 bases, and 9 bases lay in between. Germline-derived CDR1 and CDR2 are LNHNV and YYDKDF (reference sequence). The CDR3 contains 15 residues. The CDR3 bases are TGTGCCACCAGCAGAGGAGGGATCGCTGGAAACACCATATATTTT. As protein: CATSRGGIAGNTIYF. The entire variable domain, with the rest obtained from reference TRBV15 and TRBJ1-3, is as follows: DAMVIQNPRYQVTQFGKPVTLSCSQTLNHNVMYWYQQKSSQAPKLLFHYYDKDFNNEADTPDNFQSRRPNTSFCFLDIRSPGLGDTAMYLCATSRGGIAGNTIYFGEGSWLTVV.

CDR3 coding DNA: TGTGCCATCAGTGAGTCGGGTAGATTGGGGCAGGGCACAGATACGCAGTATTTT. Translated: CAISESGRLGQGTDTQYF. This chain links TRBV10-3 with TRBJ2-3, with D possibly being TRBD1 (5 bases). V gave up 0 bases and J gave up 1 base, with 17 bases separating them. The length of the CDR3 is 18 residues. Per the germline V gene, CDR1 is ENHRY and CDR2 is SYGVKD.

V usage is TRBV7-2 and J usage is TRBJ2-7; D is perhaps TRBD1 (6 bases). CDR1 and CDR2 (germline): SGHTA, FQGNSA. V lost 0 bases, J lost 7 bases, and 34 bases lay in between. CDR3 length equals 21 residues. This chain's CDR3 is CASSLAPGQQRGRRWFWEQYF. The CDR3 DNA sequence: TGTGCCAGCAGCTTAGCCCCTGGACAGCAGAGAGGTCGTAGGTGGTTTTGGGAGCAGTACTTC.

The rearrangement joins TRBV7-2 to TRBJ2-5; D remains ambiguous. Germline V gene data show CDR1 as SGHTA and CDR2 as FQGNSA. V was shortened by 0 bases and J by 4 bases, with 6 bases between the two germline ends. The length of the CDR3 is 13 residues. CDR3 in amino acids: CASSLAYRETQYF. The CDR3, as DNA: TGTGCCAGCAGCTTAGCGTATAGAGAGACCCAGTACTTC. Variable domain in full (rest from reference TRBV7-2 and TRBJ2-5): GAGVSQSPSNKVTEKGKDVELRCDPISGHTALYWYRQSLGQGLEFLIYFQGNSAPDKSGLPSDRFSAERTGGSVSTLTIQRTQQEDSAVYLCASSLAYRETQYFGPGTRLLVL.

The V gene is TRBV5-5, the J gene TRBJ2-1; 16 nucleotides line up with TRBD2. CDR3 length equals 19 residues. Germline V gene data show CDR1 as SGHKS and CDR2 as YYEKEE (reference sequence). V trimming: 4 bases; J trimming: 10 bases; junction bases outside the gene matches: 17. CDR3 amino acids: CASSPGTSGGAWPFGEQFF. DNA of the CDR3: TGTGCCAGCAGCCCGGGGACTAGCGGGGGGGCCTGGCCCTTTGGAGAGCAGTTCTTC.

The chain combines TRBV2 with TRBJ1-1; a possible D gene is TRBD1 (6 bases). Germline CDR1 SNHLY, CDR2 FYNNEI. V lost 7 bases, J lost 8 bases, and 20 bases lay in between. This CDR3 has 14 residues. DNA of the CDR3: TGTGCCAGCACACTCGGGACACCTCACGGCGAAGCTTTCTTT. Translating gives CASTLGTPHGEAFF. Full variable domain (remainder filled in from reference TRBV2 and TRBJ1-1): EPEVTQTPSHQVTQMGQEVILRCVPISNHLYFYWYRQILGQKVEFLVSFYNNEISEKSEIFDDQFSVERPDGSNFTLKIRSTKLEDSAMYFCASTLGTPHGEAFFGQGTRLTVV.

This clone came up once. The J gene is TRBJ1-3, the V gene TRBV3-1 (or the pseudogene TRBV3-2); D is perhaps TRBD1 (5 bases). Germline lookup yields CDR1 LGHDT and CDR2 YNNKEL (reference sequence). The CDR3 extends over 15 amino acids. V was cut by 3 bases and J by 3 bases, with 12 bases left in between. This CDR3 reads CASSHQGVGGNTIYF. CDR3 nucleotides: TGTGCCAGCAGCCACCAAGGGGTTGGTGGAAACACCATATATTTT.

This clone appeared a single time. Here the CDR3 reads CASSEAPGRGELFF. The CDR3 DNA follows: TGTGCCAGCAGTGAAGCGCCAGGGAGGGGGGAACTGTTTTTT. The chain joins TRBV2 to TRBJ1-4, with D perhaps matching TRBD1 (6 bases). The V gene's germline CDR1 is SNHLY and CDR2 FYNNEI. V was cut by 0 bases and J by 12 bases, with 14 bases left in between. The CDR3 spans 14 residues. Looking up the rest from reference TRBV2 and TRBJ1-4 gives the full variable domain: EPEVTQTPSHQVTQMGQEVILRCVPISNHLYFYWYRQILGQKVEFLVSFYNNEISEKSEIFDDQFSVERPDGSNFTLKIRSTKLEDSAMYFCASSEAPGRGELFFGSGTQLSVL.

The rearrangement joins TRBV7-2 to TRBJ2-7; 10 positions match TRBD2. CDR1 SGHTA and CDR2 FQGNSA come from the germline V gene. This CDR3 is built from 14 residues. Germline trimming cut 3 bases from V and 2 bases from J; bases unmatched to any gene: 1. The CDR3 spells CASSLSGGAYEQYF. CDR3 nucleotide sequence: TGTGCCAGCAGCTTGAGCGGGGGGGCCTACGAGCAGTACTTC.

V and J are TRBV5-1 and TRBJ2-1, with TRBD1 as a possible D gene (6 bases). There are 16 residues in the CDR3. Germline CDR1 and CDR2: SGHRS and YFSETQ. V was trimmed by 4 bases and J by 6 bases, leaving 20 bases between them. For the CDR3, the DNA is TGCGCCAGCAGCCGATCCGGGACACGGGGACCCAATGAGCAGTTCTTC. Protein: CASSRSGTRGPNEQFF. The complete variable domain, with remaining parts taken from reference TRBV5-1 and TRBJ2-1, reads KAGVTQTPRYLIKTRGQQVTLSCSPISGHRSVSWYQQTPGQGLQFLFEYFSETQRNKGNFPGRFSGRQFSNSRSEMNVSTLELGDSALYLCASSRSGTRGPNEQFFGPGTRLTVL.

This chain connects TRBV18 to TRBJ1-4; 9 bases align to TRBD1. Looked up from germline, CDR1 is KGHSH and CDR2 is LQKENI. After removal of 5 bases from V and 4 bases from J, the junction contained 8 bases not matched to a gene. This CDR3 contains 16 residues. The CDR3 DNA is TGTGCCAGCTCATTGGGACAGGGAAATTTTAATGAAAAACTGTTTTTT. Protein product: CASSLGQGNFNEKLFF.

This clone was recorded a few times. The rearrangement links TRBV4-2 to TRBJ1-6, with D unresolved. V lost 0 bases, J lost 5 bases, and 8 bases lay in between. From germline, CDR1 is LGHNA and CDR2 YNFKEQ. There are 15 residues in the CDR3. The CDR3 coding sequence is TGTGCCAGCAGCCAAGAGAACGGGAATAATTCACCCCTCCACTTT. Its protein product is CASSQENGNNSPLHF.